This is a list of T cell receptor beta chains from one sample in a study of T cell responses to AZD1222 COVID-19 vaccine. Sequenced by immunoSEQ multiplex PCR; TCRdb stores in-frame clones only, minus some. The table has more than 110,000 clones, 75% to 90% seen once. The sample consisted of peripheral blood, taken on day 0 of AZD1222 vaccination. The source of these receptors is an adult in good health. Each CDR3 is given with its conserved first and last residue. D genes are given only for firm matches. The size of a clone is reported for some rows only, either as once, few or many, or as a class for expanded clones.

J gene: TRBJ1-5; clone size: NA; V gene: TRBV6-1; D gene: TRBD1; CDR3 protein: CASSERVGGRNQPQHF; CDR3 DNA: TGTGCCAGCAGTGAACGTGTAGGGGGCCGAAATCAGCCCCAGCATTTT
J gene: TRBJ1-1; clone size: few; V gene: TRBV12-5; D gene: NA; CDR3 protein: CASGFSVGEAFF; CDR3 DNA: TGTGCTAGTGGTTTCAGCGTCGGTGAAGCTTTCTTT
J gene: TRBJ2-5; clone size: NA; V gene: TRBV10-2; D gene: NA; CDR3 protein: CASSDQVRSGTQYF; CDR3 DNA: TGCGCCAGCAGTGATCAAGTCAGGAGCGGGACCCAGTACTTC
J gene: TRBJ1-4; clone size: once; V gene: TRBV4-1; D gene: TRBD1; CDR3 protein: CASSQDRQGRVEKLFF; CDR3 DNA: TGCGCCAGCAGCCAAGACCGACAGGGACGGGTTGAAAAACTGTTTTTT
J gene: TRBJ2-7; clone size: NA; V gene: TRBV27; D gene: TRBD1; CDR3 protein: CASSSPDRGGYEQYF; CDR3 DNA: TGTGCCAGCAGTTCCCCGGACAGGGGGGGGTACGAGCAGTACTTC
J gene: TRBJ1-2; clone size: NA; V gene: TRBV3-1/TRBV3-2; D gene: NA; CDR3 protein: CASGQQANYGYTF; CDR3 DNA: TGTGCCTCCGGACAGCAAGCTAACTATGGCTACACCTTC
J gene: TRBJ2-7; clone size: NA; V gene: TRBV2; D gene: NA; CDR3 protein: CASTGQPSYEQYF; CDR3 DNA: TGTGCCAGCACCGGACAGCCTTCATACGAGCAGTACTTC
J gene: TRBJ1-1; clone size: NA; V gene: TRBV2; D gene: NA; CDR3 protein: CASRDRGFDTEAFF; CDR3 DNA: TGTGCCAGCAGGGACCGGGGGTTTGACACTGAAGCTTTCTTT
J gene: TRBJ2-5; clone size: NA; V gene: TRBV7-9; D gene: TRBD1; CDR3 protein: CATLRTGGQETQYF; CDR3 DNA: TGTGCCACTCTTCGAACAGGGGGACAAGAGACCCAGTACTTC
J gene: TRBJ1-3; clone size: NA; V gene: TRBV28; D gene: NA; CDR3 protein: CASSLGHGNTIYF; CDR3 DNA: TGTGCCAGCAGTTTAGGACACGGAAACACCATATATTTT
J gene: TRBJ2-3; clone size: few; V gene: TRBV12-3/TRBV12-4; D gene: NA; CDR3 protein: CASSLLDTQYF; CDR3 DNA: TGTGCCAGCAGTTTACTGGATACGCAGTATTTT
J gene: TRBJ2-2; clone size: NA; V gene: TRBV3-1/TRBV3-2; D gene: NA; CDR3 protein: CASSPLGSPNTGELFF; CDR3 DNA: TGTGCCAGCAGCCCGCTCGGGTCACCGAACACCGGGGAGCTGTTTTTT
J gene: TRBJ2-2; clone size: many; V gene: TRBV5-6; D gene: NA; CDR3 protein: CASSFNLNTGELFF; CDR3 DNA: TGTGCCAGCAGTTTTAACCTGAACACCGGGGAGCTGTTTTTT
J gene: TRBJ1-5; clone size: NA; V gene: TRBV12-3/TRBV12-4; D gene: NA; CDR3 protein: CASSLSINQPQHF; CDR3 DNA: TGTGCCAGCAGTTTAAGTATCAATCAGCCCCAGCATTTT
J gene: TRBJ1-1; clone size: NA; V gene: TRBV5-4; D gene: TRBD1; CDR3 protein: CASSKGQRMNTEAFF; CDR3 DNA: TGTGCCAGCAGCAAGGGACAGAGAATGAACACTGAAGCTTTCTTT
J gene: TRBJ1-2; clone size: NA; V gene: TRBV5-6; D gene: TRBD1; CDR3 protein: CASSLDTGEFAYGYTF; CDR3 DNA: TGTGCCAGCAGCTTGGACACAGGGGAATTCGCCTATGGCTACACCTTC
J gene: TRBJ1-5; clone size: NA; V gene: TRBV18; D gene: TRBD1; CDR3 protein: CASSRGDRGSVNQPQHF; CDR3 DNA: TGTGCCAGCTCCCGAGGGGACAGGGGTTCTGTAAATCAGCCCCAGCATTTT
J gene: TRBJ1-4; clone size: NA; V gene: TRBV5-1; D gene: NA; CDR3 protein: CASSLVAGEKLFF; CDR3 DNA: TGCGCCAGCAGCTTGGTGGCAGGAGAAAAACTGTTTTTT
J gene: TRBJ1-1; clone size: few; V gene: TRBV18; D gene: NA; CDR3 protein: CASSPPQGLNTEAFF; CDR3 DNA: TGTGCCAGCTCACCACCGCAGGGTTTAAACACTGAAGCTTTCTTT
J gene: TRBJ2-5; clone size: NA; V gene: TRBV27; D gene: TRBD2; CDR3 protein: CASSSTRLAGGEETQYF; CDR3 DNA: TGTGCCAGCAGTTCCACCCGACTAGCGGGGGGGGAAGAGACCCAGTACTTC
J gene: TRBJ1-2; clone size: NA; V gene: TRBV18; D gene: TRBD1; CDR3 protein: CASSSGQGDYGYTF; CDR3 DNA: TGTGCCAGCTCGTCGGGACAGGGGGACTATGGCTACACCTTC
J gene: TRBJ2-7; clone size: NA; V gene: TRBV18; D gene: NA; CDR3 protein: CASSPTRDGLWEQYF; CDR3 DNA: TGTGCCAGCTCACCGACCCGGGACGGCCTCTGGGAGCAGTACTTC
J gene: TRBJ1-3; clone size: NA; V gene: TRBV28; D gene: NA; CDR3 protein: CASSLTGSSGNTIYF; CDR3 DNA: TGTGCCAGCAGTTTGACGGGGTCTTCTGGAAACACCATATATTTT
J gene: TRBJ2-1; clone size: NA; V gene: TRBV27; D gene: TRBD2; CDR3 protein: CASSLAENSYNEQFF; CDR3 DNA: TGTGCCAGCAGTCTAGCGGAAAACTCCTACAATGAGCAGTTCTTC
J gene: TRBJ1-1; clone size: NA; V gene: TRBV28; D gene: NA; CDR3 protein: CASRRTVNTEAFF; CDR3 DNA: TGTGCCAGCAGACGAACAGTGAACACTGAAGCTTTCTTT
J gene: TRBJ1-5; clone size: NA; V gene: TRBV27; D gene: NA; CDR3 protein: CASSFGYHGNQPQHF; CDR3 DNA: TGTGCCAGCAGTTTTGGTTACCACGGGAATCAGCCCCAGCATTTT
J gene: TRBJ1-4; clone size: NA; V gene: TRBV14; D gene: NA; CDR3 protein: CASSQGGLGVGEKLFF; CDR3 DNA: TGTGCCAGCAGCCAAGGAGGACTTGGGGTCGGTGAAAAACTGTTTTTT
J gene: TRBJ1-2; clone size: NA; V gene: TRBV7-9; D gene: NA; CDR3 protein: CASSLGGSYTF; CDR3 DNA: TGTGCCAGCAGCTTAGGAGGGAGCTACACCTTC
J gene: TRBJ1-4; clone size: NA; V gene: TRBV30; D gene: NA; CDR3 protein: CAWSSLKKLFF; CDR3 DNA: TGTGCCTGGAGTTCCCTCAAAAAACTGTTTTTT
J gene: TRBJ2-1; clone size: NA; V gene: TRBV12-3/TRBV12-4; D gene: NA; CDR3 protein: CASSTPNEQFF; CDR3 DNA: TGTGCCAGCAGTACGCCCAATGAGCAGTTCTTC
J gene: TRBJ1-4; clone size: NA; V gene: TRBV12-2; D gene: NA; CDR3 protein: CASRLERGQAFSDLPTNEKLFF; CDR3 DNA: TGTGCAAGTCGCTTAGAAAGGGGTCAGGCTTTTTCGGATCTACCAACTAATGAAAAACTGTTTTTT
J gene: TRBJ1-1; clone size: many; V gene: TRBV3-1/TRBV3-2; D gene: NA; CDR3 protein: CASSQWNTEAFF; CDR3 DNA: TGTGCCAGCAGCCAATGGAACACTGAAGCTTTCTTT
J gene: TRBJ1-2; clone size: NA; V gene: TRBV7-8; D gene: NA; CDR3 protein: CASSFTGKNYGYTF; CDR3 DNA: TGTGCCAGCAGCTTCACAGGGAAAAACTATGGCTACACCTTC
J gene: TRBJ2-7; clone size: once; V gene: TRBV7-6; D gene: TRBD1; CDR3 protein: CASSFVPGGTGASGEQYF; CDR3 DNA: TGTGCCAGCAGCTTCGTCCCCGGTGGGACAGGGGCTTCGGGGGAGCAGTACTTC
J gene: TRBJ1-1; clone size: NA; V gene: TRBV30; D gene: NA; CDR3 protein: CAWSAKTAFLDTEAFF; CDR3 DNA: TGTGCCTGGAGTGCCAAGACAGCATTTTTGGACACTGAAGCTTTCTTT
J gene: TRBJ1-1; clone size: NA; V gene: TRBV7-9; D gene: NA; CDR3 protein: CASSLTPGRVEDEAFF; CDR3 DNA: TGTGCCAGCAGCTTAACCCCTGGGAGGGTGGAGGATGAAGCTTTCTTT
J gene: TRBJ1-1; clone size: NA; V gene: TRBV3-1/TRBV3-2; D gene: TRBD1; CDR3 protein: CASSRRGLNTEAFF; CDR3 DNA: TGTGCCAGCAGCCGCAGGGGGCTGAACACTGAAGCTTTCTTT
J gene: TRBJ1-5; clone size: NA; V gene: TRBV11-2; D gene: NA; CDR3 protein: CASSLEGGQPQHF; CDR3 DNA: TGTGCCAGCAGCTTAGAGGGAGGTCAGCCCCAGCATTTT
J gene: TRBJ1-4; clone size: once; V gene: TRBV9; D gene: NA; CDR3 protein: CASSPRGAGEKLFF; CDR3 DNA: TGTGCCAGCTCTCCCCGGGGGGCAGGCGAAAAACTGTTTTTT
J gene: TRBJ2-7; clone size: few; V gene: TRBV6-5; D gene: TRBD1; CDR3 protein: CASSYARQGYEQYF; CDR3 DNA: TGTGCCAGCAGTTACGCGAGACAGGGCTACGAGCAGTACTTC
J gene: TRBJ1-3; clone size: NA; V gene: TRBV7-6; D gene: NA; CDR3 protein: CASSLVAGSGNTIYF; CDR3 DNA: TGTGCCAGCAGCTTAGTCGCCGGCTCTGGAAACACCATATATTTT
J gene: TRBJ1-2; clone size: NA; V gene: TRBV12-3/TRBV12-4; D gene: NA; CDR3 protein: CAARTAYGYTF; CDR3 DNA: TGTGCCGCGCGGACAGCCTATGGCTACACCTTC
J gene: TRBJ1-5; clone size: once; V gene: TRBV3-1/TRBV3-2; D gene: NA; CDR3 protein: CASKKGGGNSNQPQHF; CDR3 DNA: TGTGCCAGCAAGAAAGGGGGGGGAAATAGCAATCAGCCCCAGCATTTT
J gene: TRBJ2-2; clone size: NA; V gene: TRBV2; D gene: NA; CDR3 protein: CASIDPSNTGELFF; CDR3 DNA: TGTGCCAGCATTGACCCATCGAACACCGGGGAGCTGTTTTTT
J gene: TRBJ1-1; clone size: NA; V gene: TRBV5-4; D gene: TRBD1; CDR3 protein: CASTHRGYLNTEAFF; CDR3 DNA: TGTGCCAGCACACACAGGGGGTACTTGAACACTGAAGCTTTCTTT
J gene: TRBJ2-1; clone size: NA; V gene: TRBV4-1; D gene: TRBD2; CDR3 protein: CASSRLRPGPGGEQFF; CDR3 DNA: TGCGCCAGCAGCCGCTTAAGGCCAGGGCCGGGGGGTGAGCAGTTCTTC
J gene: TRBJ1-2; clone size: NA; V gene: TRBV27; D gene: NA; CDR3 protein: CASTAQSGTNYGYTF; CDR3 DNA: TGTGCCAGCACCGCACAGTCTGGGACTAACTATGGCTACACCTTC
J gene: TRBJ1-3; clone size: NA; V gene: TRBV20-1; D gene: NA; CDR3 protein: CSAYSGNTIYF; CDR3 DNA: TGCAGTGCTTACTCTGGAAACACCATATATTTT
J gene: TRBJ1-1; clone size: NA; V gene: TRBV28; D gene: NA; CDR3 protein: CASSPLITEAFF; CDR3 DNA: TGTGCCAGCAGTCCTCTTATCACTGAAGCTTTCTTT
J gene: TRBJ2-7; clone size: NA; V gene: TRBV5-1; D gene: TRBD1; CDR3 protein: CASRRRDSRATDPYEQYF; CDR3 DNA: TGCGCCAGCAGGCGAAGGGACAGTCGGGCAACTGACCCCTACGAGCAGTACTTC
J gene: TRBJ1-1; clone size: NA; V gene: TRBV20-1; D gene: NA; CDR3 protein: CSARDSRGAFF; CDR3 DNA: TGCAGTGCTAGAGATAGTCGCGGGGCTTTCTTT
J gene: TRBJ2-2; clone size: NA; V gene: TRBV27; D gene: NA; CDR3 protein: CASSLHQGTGGPGELFF; CDR3 DNA: TGTGCCAGCAGTTTACACCAGGGCACCGGGGGACCCGGGGAGCTGTTTTTT
J gene: TRBJ1-4; clone size: NA; V gene: TRBV6-1; D gene: NA; CDR3 protein: CASSEDLGWTQKLFF; CDR3 DNA: TGTGCCAGCAGTGAAGACCTCGGCTGGACACAAAAACTGTTTTTT
J gene: TRBJ1-4; clone size: NA; V gene: TRBV28; D gene: NA; CDR3 protein: CASSSTRGANEKLFF; CDR3 DNA: TGTGCCAGCAGCTCGACAAGAGGAGCTAATGAAAAACTGTTTTTT
J gene: TRBJ1-1; clone size: NA; V gene: TRBV12-3/TRBV12-4; D gene: NA; CDR3 protein: CASTPRRVTEAFF; CDR3 DNA: TGTGCCAGCACCCCCCGCAGAGTCACTGAAGCTTTCTTT